The 26 T cell receptor beta chains presented below share a single source sample, sequenced in a study of PD-L1 blockade in urothelial cancer. Profiled with immunoSEQ multiplex PCR; TCRdb holds only in-frame clones, not every one. The data show 70,000 to 75,000 clones, 85% to 90% seen once. Time point meaning: pretreatment peripheral blood. Sample: PBMCs, taken around atezolizumab (anti-PD-L1) treatment. The receptors here all came from a man in his sixties or seventies with urothelial cancer.

This clone has more than one count but fewer than ten. The chain has TRBV5-4 and TRBJ2-6; the D is unclear. The CDR3 is 14 amino acids. Germline loops: CDR1 SGHNT, CDR2 YYREEE (reference sequence). V was clipped by 4 bases and J by 0 bases, with 5 bases between them. This CDR3 is CASSTRSGANVLTF. The DNA for the CDR3 is TGTGCCAGCAGCACGCGCTCTGGGGCCAACGTCCTGACTTTC.

The chain carries TRBV5-6 and TRBJ2-1; a weak D match, TRBD2 (6 bases). Germline CDR1 is SGHDT and CDR2 is YYEEEE. The ends were cut back, 6 bases at V and 5 bases at J, with 18 bases in the middle. The CDR3 has 15 residues. The CDR3 loop reads CASTRVGGGDNEQFF. In DNA form, the CDR3 reads TGTGCCAGCACCCGTGTTGGGGGAGGAGACAATGAGCAGTTCTTC.

The CDR3 loop is CASSEDPGNYGYTF. For the CDR3, the DNA is TGTGCCAGCAGTGAAGATCCGGGGAACTATGGCTACACCTTC. The chain couples TRBV6-1 to TRBJ1-2, with D unclear. Trimming shortened V by 1 base and J by 2 bases, and 8 bases separated the two germline ends. Germline assignment: CDR1 MNHNS and CDR2 SASEGT. The CDR3 sequence is 14 residues long.

This rearrangement joins TRBV7-3 to TRBJ2-1; D ambiguous. The CDR3 length is 13 residues. V gave up 6 bases and J gave up 1 base, with 7 bases separating them. Germline-derived CDR1 and CDR2 are SGHTA and FQGTGA. The chain's CDR3 is CASSPGSYNEQFF. In DNA form, the CDR3 reads TGTGCCAGCAGTCCCGGTTCCTACAATGAGCAGTTCTTC.

Turning to this clone: Other DNA sequences in this sample translate to the same CDR3. The chain is built from TRBV19 and TRBJ2-7, with 9 bases that match TRBD1. The length of the CDR3 is 14 residues. The V gene's germline CDR1 is LNHDA and CDR2 SQIVND (reference sequence). Trimming took 5 bases from V and 2 from J; bases not matched to a gene: 4. The chain's CDR3 is CASSPGQGTYEQYF. In DNA, the CDR3 is TGTGCCAGTAGTCCGGGACAGGGAACCTACGAGCAGTACTTC.

The chain links TRBV18 to TRBJ2-7; weak D call: TRBD1 (5 bases). Deletions cut 6 bases from V and 5 bases from J, with 14 bases between. Germline CDR1 and CDR2: KGHSH and LQKENI. The CDR3 covers 13 residues. The CDR3 nucleotides are TGTGCCAGCTCCCTAGGGGCTATAGACGAGCAGTACTTC. Translation: CASSLGAIDEQYF.

This chain connects TRBV5-1 to TRBJ2-1, with D tentatively TRBD2 (6 bases). The CDR3 has 15 amino acids. Trimming removed 0 bases at V and 4 bases at J, with 11 bases between. Germline V lookup: CDR1 SGHRS, CDR2 YFSETQ. The CDR3 DNA sequence: TGCGCCAGCAGCTTGGCGGGCGGGGAATACAATGAGCAGTTCTTC. Its protein product is CASSLAGGEYNEQFF.

V is TRBV30 and J is TRBJ2-1; 7 bases map to TRBD2. Germline trimming cut 7 bases from V and 15 bases from J; bases unmatched to any gene: 9. Germline lookup yields CDR1 GTSNPN and CDR2 SVGIG (reference sequence). CDR3 size: 10 residues. CDR3 region: CASGRDSLFF. For the CDR3, the DNA is TGTGCCTCGGGGAGGGATTCGTTGTTCTTC.

The gene calls are TRBV28 and TRBJ2-1; 7 nucleotides align to TRBD2. The V segment lost 6 bases and the J segment 0 bases; nucleotides outside the gene matches: 5. Germline V gene lookup returns CDR1 MDHEN and CDR2 SYDVKM. The CDR3 extends over 15 amino acids. The CDR3 spells CASRGAGSSYNEQFF. The CDR3 DNA is TGTGCCAGCAGGGGAGCGGGGAGCTCCTACAATGAGCAGTTCTTC.

This chain links TRBV28 with TRBJ2-1; D perhaps matches TRBD2 (6 bases). V was clipped by 6 bases and J by 2 bases, with 17 bases between them. Germline loops: CDR1 MDHEN, CDR2 SYDVKM. This CDR3 has 16 amino acids. CDR3 DNA sequence: TGTGCCAGCAGAGGAGGTGGAGGGGAAACCTACAATGAGCAGTTCTTC. This gives the protein CASRGGGGETYNEQFF.

This chain uses TRBV1 with TRBJ2-1; TRBD2, as called in the table, went unchecked against the DNA. TRBV1 is a recognized pseudogene. This CDR3 spans 19 amino acids. Here the CDR3 reads CTSSQRTSGSQYTYNEQFF. The CDR3 DNA is TGCACCAGCAGCCAGCGGACTAGCGGGTCCCAATACACGTACAATGAGCAGTTCTTC.

This clone was found once. V usage is TRBV9 and J usage is TRBJ1-4; D uncertain. The CDR3 contains 15 residues. Germline lookup yields CDR1 SGDLS and CDR2 YYNGEE. V lost 4 bases and J lost 10, with 20 bases in between. The CDR3 spells CASSSGGGIAGKLFF. The CDR3 DNA sequence: TGTGCCAGCAGCTCCGGAGGCGGGATAGCCGGAAAACTGTTTTTT.

The gene calls are TRBV7-6 and TRBJ2-1; 8 nucleotides match TRBD2. The CDR3 has 14 residues. The V and J ends lost 2 bases and 5 bases, in that order; junction bases with no gene match: 2. Germline V CDR1 and CDR2: SGHVS, FNYEAQ. In nucleotides, the CDR3 is TGTGCCAGCAGCTTATCACTAGCGGACAATGAGCAGTTCTTC. It specifies CASSLSLADNEQFF.

The V call is TRBV4-2, the J call TRBJ2-7; 8 bases agree with TRBD2. This CDR3 contains 20 residues. After removal of 5 bases from V and 3 bases from J, the junction contained 24 bases not matched to a gene. Germline CDR1 LGHNA, CDR2 YNFKEQ. The CDR3 here is CASSFGAGTASSGTFYEQYF. CDR3 sequence (DNA): TGTGCCAGCAGCTTTGGCGCCGGGACTGCCAGTAGCGGGACCTTCTACGAGCAGTACTTC.

CDR3 coding DNA: TGTGCCAGCAGTGAGACTAGCGGGATAAATGAGCAGTTCTTC. This translates into CASSETSGINEQFF. J is TRBJ2-1 and V is TRBV6-1; 11 bases are a match to TRBD2. The germline V gene encodes CDR1 MNHNS and CDR2 SASEGT. V dropped 3 bases and J dropped 7; count of bases not matched to a gene: 2. CDR3 length: 14 residues.

V gene TRBV5-1 combines with J gene TRBJ2-1; TRBD2 is a possible D gene (6 bases). The germline V gene has CDR1 SGHRS and CDR2 YFSETQ. V lost 0 bases to trimming and J lost 0 bases, with 7 bases between them. The CDR3 is made up of 15 amino acids. The CDR3 sequence: CASSLVGGSYNEQFF. The CDR3, as DNA: TGCGCCAGCAGCTTGGTGGGGGGCTCCTACAATGAGCAGTTCTTC.

This chain uses TRBV5-1 with TRBJ1-3, with D maybe TRBD1 (5 bases). V was pared by 3 bases and J by 3 bases, with 13 bases between. CDR3 length equals 15 residues. Germline-derived CDR1 and CDR2 are SGHRS and YFSETQ. The CDR3 nucleotides are TGCGCCAGCAGCTCTGACAGCTCGATTGGAAACACCATATATTTT. Translated, it gives CASSSDSSIGNTIYF.

V gene TRBV5-1 combines with J gene TRBJ2-3; the match to TRBD2 covers 7 bases. The CDR3 has 14 residues. Germline-derived CDR1 and CDR2 are SGHRS and YFSETQ. V was pared by 7 bases and J by 1 base, with 6 bases of the junction left unmatched. CDR3 in DNA: TGCGCCAGCCGACCTCTAGCGGGCACAGATACGCAGTATTTT. Its protein is CASRPLAGTDTQYF. The complete variable domain, with remaining parts taken from reference TRBV5-1 and TRBJ2-3, reads KAGVTQTPRYLIKTRGQQVTLSCSPISGHRSVSWYQQTPGQGLQFLFEYFSETQRNKGNFPGRFSGRQFSNSRSEMNVSTLELGDSALYLCASRPLAGTDTQYFGPGTRLTVL.

This clone was observed a few times. The chain joins TRBV4-1 to TRBJ1-3, with 9 bases aligning to TRBD1. With V trimmed by 4 bases and J by 1 base, 11 bases remained unmatched. The germline V gene has CDR1 MGHRA and CDR2 YSYEKL. The length of the CDR3 is 18 residues. The CDR3 region is CASSRGVTGGTSGNTIYF. As DNA, the CDR3 is TGCGCCAGCAGCCGGGGAGTGACAGGGGGGACTTCTGGAAACACCATATATTTT.

The V gene is TRBV10-3, the J gene TRBJ1-1; 11 positions match TRBD1. Germline assignment: CDR1 ENHRY and CDR2 SYGVKD. The CDR3 consists of 14 residues. Germline trimming cut 3 bases from V and 10 bases from J; bases unmatched to any gene: 7. The CDR3 sequence is CAISEGQGAWVAFF. The CDR3 DNA is TGTGCCATCAGTGAAGGACAGGGGGCTTGGGTAGCTTTCTTT.

A word on this clone: An end of the junction does not agree with germline; a read error may underlie this. This rearrangement joins TRBV7-9 to TRBJ2-7; D is ambiguous. Germline CDR1 reads SEHNR; CDR2 reads FQNEAQ (reference sequence). This CDR3 region has 13 residues. The CDR3 here is CASSLPPSHEQYF. CDR3 coding DNA: TGTGCCAGCAGCTTACCCCCCTCCCACGAGCAGTACTTC.

This clone was seen just once. This chain joins TRBV5-6 and TRBJ2-3; 11 bases fit TRBD2. Looked up from germline, CDR1 is SGHDT and CDR2 is YYEEEE. This CDR3 is built from 16 residues. Trimming at V came to 2 bases and at J to 1 base, leaving 3 bases not matched to a gene. The DNA of the CDR3 is TGTGCCAGCAGCTTATTAGCGGGAGGGGGCACAGATACGCAGTATTTT. Its translation is CASSLLAGGGTDTQYF.

The chain recombines TRBV6-6 with TRBJ1-2; D remains ambiguous. CDR1 is MNHNY and CDR2 is SVGAGI in the germline V gene (reference sequence). V lost 0 bases to trimming and J lost 10 bases, with 18 bases between them. The CDR3 extends over 15 amino acids. The CDR3 here is CASSYSNRGSEAYTF. In DNA, the CDR3 is TGTGCCAGCAGTTACTCGAACAGAGGGAGTGAGGCCTACACCTTC.

The CDR3, as DNA: TGTGCCAGCAGCCAAGACGTCGGGCGGGAGCCAGATACGCAGTATTTT. It specifies CASSQDVGREPDTQYF. The chain links TRBV4-2 to TRBJ2-3, with 7 bases matching TRBD2. Germline V gene sequence: CDR1 LGHNA, CDR2 YNFKEQ. The CDR3 is 16 residues long. The trim removed 0 bases at V and 4 bases at J, leaving 7 bases unmatched.

V gene TRBV18 combines with J gene TRBJ1-1; 8 positions agree with TRBD1. The V segment lost 1 base and the J segment 4 bases; nucleotides outside the gene matches: 5. The CDR3 spans 15 residues. CDR1 and CDR2 from the germline V gene are KGHSH and LQKENI. The CDR3 region has the DNA TGTGCCAGCTCACCACTCCAGGGGGCAGTCACTGAAGCTTTCTTT. Its protein product is CASSPLQGAVTEAFF.

The rearrangement joins TRBV5-1 to TRBJ1-4; possible D gene TRBD1, 6 bases. The CDR3 runs 14 residues. The V end was cut by 2 bases, the J end by 5 bases, with 10 bases between. The germline gives CDR1 SGHRS, CDR2 YFSETQ. The CDR3 coding sequence is TGCGCCAGCAGCTTACAGGGTCCCAATGAAAAACTGTTTTTT. Translated: CASSLQGPNEKLFF.